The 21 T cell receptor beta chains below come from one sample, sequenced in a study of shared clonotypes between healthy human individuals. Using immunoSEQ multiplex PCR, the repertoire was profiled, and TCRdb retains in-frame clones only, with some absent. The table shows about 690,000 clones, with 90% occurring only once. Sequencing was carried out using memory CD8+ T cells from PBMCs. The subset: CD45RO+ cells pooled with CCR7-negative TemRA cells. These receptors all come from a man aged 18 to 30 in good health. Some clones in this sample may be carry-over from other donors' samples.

The CDR3 loop reads CASSQAATGTGELFF. The DNA of the CDR3 is TGTGCCAGCAGCCAAGCGGCGACAGGGACCGGGGAGCTGTTTTTT. The chain has TRBV4-2 and TRBJ2-2; 7 bases match TRBD1. Unmatched junction bases numbered 4, after V lost 1 base and J lost 5 bases. Germline V gene lookup returns CDR1 LGHNA and CDR2 YNFKEQ. The CDR3 extends over 15 amino acids.

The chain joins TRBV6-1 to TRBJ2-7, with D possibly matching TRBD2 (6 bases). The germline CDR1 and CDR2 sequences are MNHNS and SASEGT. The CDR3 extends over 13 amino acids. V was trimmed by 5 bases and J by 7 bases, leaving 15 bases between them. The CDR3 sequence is CASSSSSAWEQYF. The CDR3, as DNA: TGTGCCAGCAGTTCCTCTAGCGCTTGGGAGCAGTACTTC.

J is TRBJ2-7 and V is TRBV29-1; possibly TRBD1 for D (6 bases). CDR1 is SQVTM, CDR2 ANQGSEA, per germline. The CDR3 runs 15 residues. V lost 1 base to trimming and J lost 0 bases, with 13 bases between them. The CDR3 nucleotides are TGCAGCGTTGAAGGCGGGCAGGGGATCTCCTACGAGCAGTACTTC. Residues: CSVEGGQGISYEQYF.

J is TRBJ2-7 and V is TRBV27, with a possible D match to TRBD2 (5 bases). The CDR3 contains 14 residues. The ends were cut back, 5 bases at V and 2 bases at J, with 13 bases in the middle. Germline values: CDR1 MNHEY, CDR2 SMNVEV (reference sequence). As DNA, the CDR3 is TGTGCCAGCAGTACCCGGAGGACCCCCTACGAGCAGTACTTC. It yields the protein CASSTRRTPYEQYF.

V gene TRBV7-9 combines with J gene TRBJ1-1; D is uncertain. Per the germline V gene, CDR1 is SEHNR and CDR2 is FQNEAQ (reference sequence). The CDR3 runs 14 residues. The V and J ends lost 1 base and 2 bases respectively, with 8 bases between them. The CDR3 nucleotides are TGTGCCAGCAGCTTAGAACGGCTAAACACTGAAGCTTTCTTT. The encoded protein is CASSLERLNTEAFF. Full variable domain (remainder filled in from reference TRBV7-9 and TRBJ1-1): DTGVSQNPRHKITKRGQNVTFRCDPISEHNRLYWYRQTLGQGPEFLTYFQNEAQLEKSRLLSDRFSAERPKGSFSTLEIQRTEQGDSAMYLCASSLERLNTEAFFGQGTRLTVV.

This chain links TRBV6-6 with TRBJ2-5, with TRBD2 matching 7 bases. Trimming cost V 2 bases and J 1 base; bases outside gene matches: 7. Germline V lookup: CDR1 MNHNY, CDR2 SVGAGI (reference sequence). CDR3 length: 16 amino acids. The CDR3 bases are TGTGCCAGCAGTTACCTTCGGGGCGGGAGCCAAGAGACCCAGTACTTC. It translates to CASSYLRGGSQETQYF.

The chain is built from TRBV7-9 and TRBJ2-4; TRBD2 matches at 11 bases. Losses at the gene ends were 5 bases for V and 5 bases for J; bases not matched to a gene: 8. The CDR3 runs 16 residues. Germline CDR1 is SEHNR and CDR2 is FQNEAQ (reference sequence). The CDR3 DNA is TGTGCCAGCAGCCAAGATGGGGGACTAGCGGAAAACATTCAGTACTTC. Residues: CASSQDGGLAENIQYF.

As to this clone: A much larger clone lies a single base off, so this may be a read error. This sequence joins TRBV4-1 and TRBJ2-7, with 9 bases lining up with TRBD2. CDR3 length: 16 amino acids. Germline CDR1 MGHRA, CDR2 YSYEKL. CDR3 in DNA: TGCACCAGCAGCCAAGGATCGGGACTAGCAGCCTACGAGCAGTACTTC. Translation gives CTSSQGSGLAAYEQYF.

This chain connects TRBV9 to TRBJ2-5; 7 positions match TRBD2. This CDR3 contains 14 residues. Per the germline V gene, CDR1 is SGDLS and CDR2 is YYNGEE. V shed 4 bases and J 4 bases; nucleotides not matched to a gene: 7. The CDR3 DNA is TGTGCCAGCAGCCCCATGGGGGGGGGAGAGACCCAGTACTTC. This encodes CASSPMGGGETQYF.

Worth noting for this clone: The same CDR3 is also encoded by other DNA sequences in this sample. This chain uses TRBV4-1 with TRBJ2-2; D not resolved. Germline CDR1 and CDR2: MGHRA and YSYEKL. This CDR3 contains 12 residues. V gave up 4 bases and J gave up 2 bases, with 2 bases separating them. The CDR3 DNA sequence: TGCGCCAGCAGCCTAAACACCGGGGAGCTGTTTTTT. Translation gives CASSLNTGELFF.

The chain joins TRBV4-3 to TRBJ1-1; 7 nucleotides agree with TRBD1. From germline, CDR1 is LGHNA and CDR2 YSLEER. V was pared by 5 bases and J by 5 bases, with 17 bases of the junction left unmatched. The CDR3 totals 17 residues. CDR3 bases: TGCGCCAGCAGCTCCCGCGCAGGGGGTACCCTTTGGACTGAAGCTTTCTTT. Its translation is CASSSRAGGTLWTEAFF.

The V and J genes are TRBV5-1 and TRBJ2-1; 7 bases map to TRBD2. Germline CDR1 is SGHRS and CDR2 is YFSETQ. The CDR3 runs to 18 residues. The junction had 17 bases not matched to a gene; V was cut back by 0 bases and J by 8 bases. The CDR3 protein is CASSLEAWRETFSDEQFF. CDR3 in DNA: TGCGCCAGCAGCTTGGAAGCTTGGCGGGAGACATTTTCCGATGAGCAGTTCTTC. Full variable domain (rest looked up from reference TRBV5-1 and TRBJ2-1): KAGVTQTPRYLIKTRGQQVTLSCSPISGHRSVSWYQQTPGQGLQFLFEYFSETQRNKGNFPGRFSGRQFSNSRSEMNVSTLELGDSALYLCASSLEAWRETFSDEQFFGPGTRLTVL.

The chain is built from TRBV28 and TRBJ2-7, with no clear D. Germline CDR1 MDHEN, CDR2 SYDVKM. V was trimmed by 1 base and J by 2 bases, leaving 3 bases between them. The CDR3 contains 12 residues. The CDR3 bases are TGTGCCAGCAGTTTATTGCCCTACGAGCAGTACTTC. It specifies CASSLLPYEQYF.

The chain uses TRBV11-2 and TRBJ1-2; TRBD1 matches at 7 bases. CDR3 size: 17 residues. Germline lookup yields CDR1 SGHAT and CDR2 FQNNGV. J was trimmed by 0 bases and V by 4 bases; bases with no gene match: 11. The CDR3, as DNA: TGTGCCAGCAGCTCCATCAGGGGGGGTGGATCTAACTATGGCTACACCTTC. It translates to CASSSIRGGGSNYGYTF.

The CDR3 DNA sequence: TGTGCCAGCAGCCCTATGAGTGCCTCCGCCATGGAGCCCCAGCATTTT. The encoded protein is CASSPMSASAMEPQHF. The chain has TRBV7-9 and TRBJ1-5; no reliable D call. CDR3 length: 16 amino acids. CDR1 is SEHNR and CDR2 is FQNEAQ in the germline V gene (reference sequence). V was pared by 5 bases and J by 8 bases, with 22 bases between.

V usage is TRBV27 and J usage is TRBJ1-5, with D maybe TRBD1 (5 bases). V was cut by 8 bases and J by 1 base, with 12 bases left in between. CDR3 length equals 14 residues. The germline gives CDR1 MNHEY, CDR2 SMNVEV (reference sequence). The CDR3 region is CASGNRDSNQPQHF. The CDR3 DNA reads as TGTGCCAGCGGGAACCGGGACAGCAATCAGCCCCAGCATTTT.

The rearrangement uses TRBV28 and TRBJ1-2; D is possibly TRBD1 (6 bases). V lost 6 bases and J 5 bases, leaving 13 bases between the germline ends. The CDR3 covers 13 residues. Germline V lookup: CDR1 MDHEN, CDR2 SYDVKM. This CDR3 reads CASSPNGQYGYTF. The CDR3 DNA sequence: TGTGCCAGCAGCCCAAACGGACAGTATGGCTACACCTTC.

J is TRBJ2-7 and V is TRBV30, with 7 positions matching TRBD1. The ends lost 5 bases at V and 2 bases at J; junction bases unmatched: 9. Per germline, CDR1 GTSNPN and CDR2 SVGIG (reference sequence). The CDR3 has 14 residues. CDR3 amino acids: CAWRTGLGPYEQYF. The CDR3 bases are TGTGCCTGGCGGACAGGCCTAGGTCCCTACGAGCAGTACTTC.

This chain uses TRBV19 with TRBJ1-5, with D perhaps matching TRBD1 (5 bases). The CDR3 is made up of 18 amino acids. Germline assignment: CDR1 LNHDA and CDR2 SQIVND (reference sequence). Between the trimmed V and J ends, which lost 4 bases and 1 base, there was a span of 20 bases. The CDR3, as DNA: TGTGCCAGTAGTACTACCGGGACCGGGTATTGGAGCAATCAGCCCCAGCATTTT. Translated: CASSTTGTGYWSNQPQHF.

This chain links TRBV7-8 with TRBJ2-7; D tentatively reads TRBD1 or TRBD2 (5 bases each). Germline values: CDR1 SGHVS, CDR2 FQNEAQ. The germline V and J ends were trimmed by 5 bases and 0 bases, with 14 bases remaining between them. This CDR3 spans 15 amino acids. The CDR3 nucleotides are TGTGCCAGCAGCCCATGGGGGATTAGCTCCTACGAGCAGTACTTC. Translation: CASSPWGISSYEQYF.

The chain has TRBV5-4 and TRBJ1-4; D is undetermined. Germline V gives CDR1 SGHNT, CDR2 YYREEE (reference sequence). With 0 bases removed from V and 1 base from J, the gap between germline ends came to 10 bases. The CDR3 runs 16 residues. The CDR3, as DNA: TGTGCCAGCAGCTTGGGGTTCGGAGGAACTAATGAAAAACTGTTTTTT. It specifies CASSLGFGGTNEKLFF.